This T cell receptor beta chain was found in a study of shared clonotypes between healthy human individuals. Study conclusions and caveats: Naive subsets generally exceeded memory subsets in estimated richness.

An assay was performed, and its level was deep. Measured with immunoSEQ multiplex PCR; TCRdb has only the in-frame clones, and not every one. The sample lists over a million clones; around 78% were seen once. Donors were healthy HIV-negative adults without recently reported acute infections or vaccinations. A note on this clone: Its specificity is unknown.

The V end lost 0 bases, the J end lost 8 bases, and 10 bases lay between the germline ends. This CDR3 has 14 amino acids. CDR1 and CDR2 (germline): LGHNA, YSLEER. The clonotype comes from a man aged 18 to 30 in good health. Some clones in this sample may be carry-over from other donors' samples. This chain connects TRBV4-3 to TRBJ1-4; unclear D gene. Sequences were obtained from memory CD4+ T cells from PBMCs. Subset indicated: CD45RA-negative fraction. Written as DNA, the CDR3 is TGCGCCAGCAGCCAAGATACGGTTCGCGAAAAACTGTTTTTT. Encoded protein: CASSQDTVREKLFF.